The clone carrying this T cell receptor beta chain showed up many times. The target antigen is unknown. Uncontrolled infection, other autoimmune disease, pregnancy or lactation barred patients from enrollment. TCR beta CDR3 region amplification was performed from RNA transcripts. A first-round RT-PCR of the TCR CDR3 used the HTBI primer set. TCRdb redid the calling of the multiplex PCR reads with MiXCR, one entry per CDR3 protein. Counted here are around 200,000 distinct CDR3 sequences, approximately 15% occurring once; the ten biggest clones make up 25% to 35%. V gave up 6 bases and J gave up 1 base; unmatched junction bases: 0. Germline values: CDR1 DFQATT, CDR2 SNEGSKA (reference sequence). The CDR3 contains 12 residues. The sample comes from a study of T cells in Graves' hyperthyroidism and ophthalmopathy. Study-wide results and limits: Appearing also in blood were most of the thyroid clonotypes expanded above 0.001.

The chain links TRBV20-1 to TRBJ2-5; 9 positions agree with TRBD1. The receptor comes from a woman aged 45-65 years with Graves' hyperthyroidism. What was sequenced was blood. The CDR3 loop reads CSADRGQETQYF. As DNA, the CDR3 is TGCAGTGCGGACAGGGGCCAAGAGACCCAGTACTTC.